The 25 T cell receptor beta chains below come from one sample, sequenced in a study of T-cell reconstitution after alpha-beta-depleted transplantation in children. The TCRbeta library was prepared with unique molecular identifiers. TCRdb redid the calling of the PCR reads with MiXCR, one entry per CDR3 protein. The data contain about 610,000 distinct CDR3 sequences, roughly a tenth of them singletons. The material was PBMCs from the stem cell graft donor, obtained from the stem cell graft. These receptors were obtained from a human donor who donated a stem cell graft to a child with acute myeloid leukemia.

This clonotype came up many times. The chain carries TRBV20-1 and TRBJ2-6; maybe TRBD1 (6 bases). The CDR3 contains 16 residues. Trimming took off 1 base at V and 0 bases at J, with 10 bases between the two ends. From germline, CDR1 is DFQATT and CDR2 SNEGSKA (reference sequence). The CDR3: CSARGTVPSGANVLTF. CDR3 in DNA: TGCAGTGCTAGAGGGACAGTCCCCTCTGGGGCCAACGTCCTGACTTTC.

In its sample, this clonotype was seen a few times. The chain is built from TRBV6-1 and TRBJ1-1; D may be TRBD1 (5 bases). Germline CDR1 is MNHNS and CDR2 is SASEGT. This CDR3 has 12 amino acids. V was shortened by 1 base and J by 7 bases, with 7 bases between the two germline ends. In DNA form, the CDR3 reads TGTGCCAGCAGTGAAGGACAGATTGAAGCTTTCTTT. Its protein product is CASSEGQIEAFF.

The chain recombines TRBV5-1 with TRBJ1-5, with 7 nucleotides matching TRBD1. The CDR3 runs 15 residues. Germline loops: CDR1 SGHRS, CDR2 YFSETQ. The junction had 4 bases not matched to a gene; V was cut back by 1 base and J by 3 bases. In DNA form, the CDR3 reads TGCGCCAGCAGCTTGCAAGGACAGGCCAATCAGCCCCAGCATTTT. Translation: CASSLQGQANQPQHF.

Only a few counts were recorded for this clonotype. The chain links TRBV5-1 to TRBJ1-6, with 10 positions matching TRBD1. V lost 7 bases and J lost 12; bases outside the gene matches: 10. This CDR3 contains 14 residues. In germline, CDR1 is SGHRS, CDR2 YFSETQ. The CDR3 spells CASEEGTGERPLHF. The CDR3 DNA sequence: TGCGCCAGCGAGGAGGGGACAGGGGAGAGACCCCTCCACTTT.

This chain links TRBV30 with TRBJ2-7; D may be TRBD1 or TRBD2 (6 bases each). Germline lookup yields CDR1 GTSNPN and CDR2 SVGIG (reference sequence). This CDR3 spans 16 amino acids. V lost 3 bases to trimming and J lost 5 bases, with 23 bases between them. For the CDR3, the DNA is TGTGCCTGGAGCCCCTCCCGACGGGGGCCTTGGGACGAGCAGTACTTC. Translation: CAWSPSRRGPWDEQYF.

The chain recombines TRBV5-1 with TRBJ2-2, with 8 nucleotides matching TRBD2. This CDR3 comprises 18 residues. Germline values: CDR1 SGHRS, CDR2 YFSETQ. V dropped 0 bases and J dropped 5; count of bases not matched to a gene: 12. CDR3 DNA: TGCGCCAGCAGCTTGGTGCCCCCGGGACTAGGGATAACCGGGGAGCTGTTTTTT. Protein sequence: CASSLVPPGLGITGELFF.

This clonotype was detected many times. The genes are TRBV10-3 and TRBJ1-5, with D tentatively TRBD1 (5 bases). With 0 bases removed from V and 0 bases from J, the gap between germline ends came to 6 bases. The CDR3 sequence is 15 residues long. Germline loops: CDR1 ENHRY, CDR2 SYGVKD. CDR3 DNA: TGTGCCATCAGTGAGTCGAGGGGTAGCAATCAGCCCCAGCATTTT. Its protein product is CAISESRGSNQPQHF.

The chain uses TRBV5-1 and TRBJ2-7; TRBD2 matches 10 bases. CDR3 length equals 15 residues. Germline CDR1 SGHRS, CDR2 YFSETQ. V gave up 4 bases and J gave up 0 bases; unmatched junction bases: 4. As DNA, the CDR3 is TGCGCCAGCAGCCCTGGACTAGCGGACTCCTACGAGCAGTACTTC. Protein sequence: CASSPGLADSYEQYF.

A few counts support this clonotype. The chain carries TRBV7-9 and TRBJ1-4; D unresolved. This CDR3 spans 14 amino acids. Germline lookup yields CDR1 SEHNR and CDR2 FQNEAQ (reference sequence). V was shortened by 1 base and J by 4 bases, with 7 bases between the two germline ends. As DNA, the CDR3 is TGTGCCAGCAGCTTAGGACTGATTAATGAAAAACTGTTTTTT. Amino acids: CASSLGLINEKLFF.

Ten or more counts support this clonotype. The V call is TRBV6-2 or TRBV6-3, the J call TRBJ2-7; D gene unclear. The CDR3 runs to 12 residues. Germline lookup yields CDR1 MNHEY and CDR2 SVGEGT. V lost 3 bases to trimming and J lost 4 bases, with 7 bases between them. CDR3 amino acids: CASSYVWYEQYF. As DNA, the CDR3 is TGTGCCAGCAGTTATGTATGGTACGAGCAGTACTTC.

This clonotype was detected only a few times. The chain combines TRBV12-5 with TRBJ2-1; D is possibly TRBD1 (5 bases). Trimming left V 6 bases short and J 10 bases short, with 16 bases between. The CDR3 spans 13 residues. Germline V gene lookup returns CDR1 LGHNT and CDR2 FRNRAP. CDR3 DNA sequence: TGTGCTAGTGGCCTGGGGCCACGGACAGAGCAGTTCTTC. Amino acid sequence: CASGLGPRTEQFF.

Many counts were recorded for this clonotype. The chain is built from TRBV11-2 and TRBJ1-1, with TRBD1 as a possible D gene (5 bases). Germline V gene data show CDR1 as SGHAT and CDR2 as FQNNGV. The CDR3 runs 14 residues. The V gene lost 1 base and the J gene lost 3 bases, with 9 bases spanning the gap. CDR3 loop: CASSLGGGYTEAFF. The CDR3 nucleotides read TGTGCCAGCAGCTTAGGTGGGGGTTACACTGAAGCTTTCTTT. Full variable domain (rest looked up from reference TRBV11-2 and TRBJ1-1): EAGVAQSPRYKIIEKRQSVAFWCNPISGHATLYWYQQILGQGPKLLIQFQNNGVVDDSQLPKDRFSAERLKGVDSTLKIQPAKLEDSAVYLCASSLGGGYTEAFFGQGTRLTVV.

This clonotype appeared a few times. The V and J genes are TRBV4-2 and TRBJ2-2; a weak D match, TRBD2 (5 bases). The germline V gene has CDR1 LGHNA and CDR2 YNFKEQ. The CDR3 is 16 amino acids. V was pared by 6 bases and J by 2 bases, with 16 bases between. CDR3 bases: TGTGCCAGCAGGGCGAGGCTAGCAGTCAACACCGGGGAGCTGTTTTTT. Translating gives CASRARLAVNTGELFF.

The chain links TRBV7-9 to TRBJ1-4; 9 nucleotides align to TRBD1. Germline values: CDR1 SEHNR, CDR2 FQNEAQ (reference sequence). The CDR3 has 16 residues. J lost 4 bases, V lost 4 bases, and 7 bases had no gene match. CDR3 loop: CASSSGTGSGNEKLFF. Here the CDR3 DNA reads TGTGCCAGCAGCTCGGGGACAGGGAGTGGTAATGAAAAACTGTTTTTT. Full variable domain (rest looked up from reference TRBV7-9 and TRBJ1-4): DTGVSQNPRHKITKRGQNVTFRCDPISEHNRLYWYRQTLGQGPEFLTYFQNEAQLEKSRLLSDRFSAERPKGSFSTLEIQRTEQGDSAMYLCASSSGTGSGNEKLFFGSGTQLSVL.

This clonotype occurred many times. The chain joins TRBV5-1 to TRBJ2-3; TRBD2 matches 9 bases. This CDR3 comprises 17 residues. V trimming: 2 bases; J trimming: 3 bases; junction bases outside the gene matches: 10. CDR1 and CDR2 from the germline V gene are SGHRS and YFSETQ. CDR3 protein: CASSFATSGFGTDTQYF. The CDR3 nucleotides read TGCGCCAGCAGCTTTGCGACTAGCGGATTCGGAACAGATACGCAGTATTTT.

This clonotype was counted at least ten times. V and J are TRBV10-3 and TRBJ1-2, with D unresolved. The V end lost 0 bases, the J end lost 4 bases, and 18 bases lay between the germline ends. The CDR3 consists of 17 residues. Germline V CDR1 and CDR2: ENHRY, SYGVKD. CDR3 DNA: TGTGCCATCAGTGAGTCAAGGGAAAGAGGCCGTGGCTATGGCTACACCTTC. This translates into CAISESRERGRGYGYTF.

The V call is TRBV29-1, the J call TRBJ2-3; TRBD1 might be the D (6 bases). The germline V gene has CDR1 SQVTM and CDR2 ANQGSEA. V was cut by 4 bases and J by 5 bases, with 10 bases left in between. This CDR3 has 12 amino acids. The CDR3 DNA reads TGCAGCGTTGGTAAAGGGGGAGATACGCAGTATTTT. Its protein product is CSVGKGGDTQYF.

This clonotype was seen many times. The chain recombines TRBV20-1 with TRBJ2-2, with D uncertain. Trimming removed 5 bases from V and 5 bases from J, with 18 bases in between. The CDR3 runs 15 residues. In germline, CDR1 is DFQATT, CDR2 SNEGSKA (reference sequence). The DNA for the CDR3 is TGCAGTGCTCCCTTGCCGGCACTCCGGACCGGGGAGCTGTTTTTT. The encoded protein is CSAPLPALRTGELFF.

This clonotype turned up a few times. The chain uses TRBV15 and TRBJ2-7, with TRBD2 identical over 9 bases. With V trimmed by 0 bases and J by 0 bases, 3 bases remained unmatched. Germline V lookup: CDR1 LNHNV, CDR2 YYDKDF (reference sequence). The CDR3 consists of 16 residues. The CDR3 nucleotides are TGTGCCACCAGCAGAGAGCTAGCGGGACTCTCCTACGAGCAGTACTTC. This encodes CATSRELAGLSYEQYF.

This clonotype was found a few times. This chain uses TRBV6-5 with TRBJ2-7; 12 bases match TRBD2. With V trimmed by 4 bases and J by 6 bases, 10 bases remained unmatched. This CDR3 region has 16 residues. Germline CDR1 MNHEY, CDR2 SVGAGI. The DNA of the CDR3 is TGTGCCAGCAGTTTCCGGACTAGCGGGAAAACGCGCGAGCAGTACTTC. It codes for CASSFRTSGKTREQYF.

The rearrangement links TRBV12-3 or TRBV12-4 to TRBJ2-5, with TRBD2 matching 7 bases. The length of the CDR3 is 12 residues. The junction had 7 bases not matched to a gene; V was cut back by 11 bases and J by 4 bases. In DNA form, the CDR3 reads TGTGCCTCGGGGGGTGAGGGAGAGACCCAGTACTTC. It specifies CASGGEGETQYF.

This clonotype was observed once. This chain joins TRBV6-2 or TRBV6-3 and TRBJ2-7; D is possibly TRBD2 (6 bases). This CDR3 spans 15 amino acids. With 5 bases removed from V and 4 bases from J, the gap between germline ends came to 18 bases. Germline CDR1 is MNHEY and CDR2 is SVGEGT. CDR3 bases: TGTGCCAGCAGTCCCCCCGGGAGAGGATCTTACGAGCAGTACTTC. This gives the protein CASSPPGRGSYEQYF.

The table lists this clonotype with a few counts. The V gene is TRBV6-5, the J gene TRBJ1-4; weak D call: TRBD1 (5 bases). The length of the CDR3 is 15 residues. Trimming removed 1 base from V and 3 bases from J, with 9 bases in between. Germline loops: CDR1 MNHEY, CDR2 SVGAGI. The CDR3 protein is CASSYLGVPNEKLFF. The CDR3, as DNA: TGTGCCAGCAGTTACTTGGGGGTTCCTAATGAAAAACTGTTTTTT.

This chain uses TRBV5-1 with TRBJ1-5; tentative D call: TRBD1 (5 bases). V dropped 7 bases and J dropped 4 bases, with 18 bases sitting between them. The germline gives CDR1 SGHRS, CDR2 YFSETQ. This CDR3 region has 15 residues. This chain's CDR3 is CASSSTGERNQPQHF. The DNA for the CDR3 is TGCGCCAGCTCGTCAACAGGAGAGCGAAATCAGCCCCAGCATTTT.

This clonotype occurred a few times. The chain combines TRBV6-1 with TRBJ1-4; 9 nucleotides line up with TRBD1. CDR3 length: 13 amino acids. V gave up 8 bases and J gave up 7 bases; unmatched junction bases: 5. CDR1 is MNHNS and CDR2 is SASEGT in the germline V gene. The CDR3 protein is CASRRTGVEKLFF. Written as DNA, the CDR3 is TGTGCCAGCCGTCGGACAGGGGTTGAAAAACTGTTTTTT.